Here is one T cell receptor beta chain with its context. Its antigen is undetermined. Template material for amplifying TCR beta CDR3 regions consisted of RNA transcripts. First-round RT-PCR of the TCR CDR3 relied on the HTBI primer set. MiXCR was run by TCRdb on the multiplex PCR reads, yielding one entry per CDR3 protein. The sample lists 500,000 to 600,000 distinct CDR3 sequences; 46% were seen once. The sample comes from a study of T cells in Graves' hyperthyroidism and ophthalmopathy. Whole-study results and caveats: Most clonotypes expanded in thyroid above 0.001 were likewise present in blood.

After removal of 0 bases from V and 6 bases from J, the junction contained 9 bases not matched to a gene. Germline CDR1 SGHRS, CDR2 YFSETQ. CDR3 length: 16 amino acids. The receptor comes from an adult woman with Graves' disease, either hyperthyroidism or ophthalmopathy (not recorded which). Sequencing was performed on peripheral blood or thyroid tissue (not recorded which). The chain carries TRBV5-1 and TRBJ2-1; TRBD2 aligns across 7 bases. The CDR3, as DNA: TGCGCCAGCAGCTTGGGGGGTGCGGGAGTCGGCAATGAGCAGTTCTTC. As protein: CASSLGGAGVGNEQFF.